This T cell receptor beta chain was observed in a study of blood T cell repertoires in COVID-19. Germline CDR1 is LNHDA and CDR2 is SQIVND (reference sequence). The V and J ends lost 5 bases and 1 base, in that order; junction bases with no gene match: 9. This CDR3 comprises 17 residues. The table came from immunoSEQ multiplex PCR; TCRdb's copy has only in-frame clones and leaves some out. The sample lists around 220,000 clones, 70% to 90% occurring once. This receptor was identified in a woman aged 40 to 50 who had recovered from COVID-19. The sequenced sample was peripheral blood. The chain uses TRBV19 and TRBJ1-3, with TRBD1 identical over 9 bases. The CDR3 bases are TGTGCCAGTAGTGCCCGACAGGGGGGATCGTCTGGAAACACCATATATTTT. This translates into CASSARQGGSSGNTIYF.